The next 12 T cell receptor beta chains were all read from a single sample in a study of shared clonotypes between healthy human individuals. Sequencing was performed with immunoSEQ multiplex PCR; in TCRdb, only in-frame clones are kept and a portion is missing. The table shows millions of clones, with roughly 94% occurring only once. Source material: naive CD4+ T cells sorted from blood. Subset noted: CD45RA+ positively selected. The source of these receptors is a man between 18 and 35 years old in good health.

The chain uses TRBV19 and TRBJ2-2, with D possibly TRBD1 on 6 matching bases. The CDR3 has 16 residues. Trimming took off 5 bases at V and 0 bases at J, with 13 bases between the two ends. The germline V gene encodes CDR1 LNHDA and CDR2 SQIVND (reference sequence). This CDR3 reads CASSGPQGPNTGELFF. The CDR3 DNA reads TGTGCCAGTAGTGGGCCACAGGGTCCGAACACCGGGGAGCTGTTTTTT.

The genes are TRBV28 and TRBJ1-5; 8 bases are shared with TRBD1. Losses at the gene ends were 5 bases for V and 6 bases for J; bases not matched to a gene: 9. Germline V gene lookup returns CDR1 MDHEN and CDR2 SYDVKM. The CDR3 contains 15 residues. CDR3 loop: CASSRGQVGGQPQHF. The CDR3 coding sequence is TGTGCCAGCAGTAGGGGACAGGTCGGGGGTCAGCCCCAGCATTTT.

The gene calls are TRBV7-2 and TRBJ2-7, with no clear D. The CDR3 is 12 amino acids. Trimming cost V 2 bases and J 6 bases, with 8 bases left between them. Germline V lookup: CDR1 SGHTA, CDR2 FQGNSA. The CDR3 loop reads CASSLPPSEQYF. The CDR3 DNA reads as TGTGCCAGCAGCTTACCACCCTCCGAGCAGTACTTC.

J is TRBJ2-7 and V is TRBV6-1; the match to TRBD2 covers 7 bases. Germline lookup yields CDR1 MNHNS and CDR2 SASEGT. The CDR3 loop spans 13 amino acids. The J segment lost 3 bases and the V segment lost 7 bases, leaving 6 bases of the junction unmatched. The CDR3 region is CASNREENYEQYF. In DNA, the CDR3 is TGTGCCAGCAATCGGGAGGAGAACTACGAGCAGTACTTC.

Here the CDR3 reads CASRGTGGFDYTF. Here the CDR3 DNA reads TGCGCCAGCAGAGGAACAGGGGGATTTGACTACACCTTC. This rearrangement joins TRBV5-1 to TRBJ1-2; TRBD1 aligns across 8 bases. In germline, CDR1 is SGHRS, CDR2 YFSETQ. The CDR3 is 13 amino acids. V gave up 5 bases and J gave up 10 bases; unmatched junction bases: 10.

The V and J genes are TRBV2 and TRBJ1-4; tentatively, D is TRBD1 (6 bases). CDR3 length equals 16 residues. V was clipped by 3 bases and J by 7 bases, with 18 bases between them. CDR1 is SNHLY, CDR2 FYNNEI, per germline. CDR3 sequence: CASSDTLGGVREKLFF. The CDR3 region has the DNA TGTGCCAGCAGTGATACATTAGGGGGGGTTCGTGAAAAACTGTTTTTT.

About this clone: A much bigger clone sits one base away, suggesting this may be a read error. This chain joins TRBV19 and TRBJ2-7, with D tentatively TRBD1 (6 bases). CDR1 and CDR2 (germline): LNHDA, SQIVND (reference sequence). Trimming removed 9 bases from V and 0 bases from J, with 15 bases in between. The CDR3 spans 14 residues. The CDR3 protein is CASRKTGSSYEQYF. Written as DNA, the CDR3 is TGTGCCAGCCGCAAAACAGGGAGCTCCTACGAGCAGTACTTC.

The DNA for the CDR3 is TGTGCCAGCTCACTGCCCGGGACAGGCATCACCGGGGAGCTGTTTTTT. Translating gives CASSLPGTGITGELFF. This chain links TRBV18 with TRBJ2-2; TRBD1 agrees at 8 bases. Germline-derived CDR1 and CDR2 are KGHSH and LQKENI. V lost 4 bases to trimming and J lost 4 bases; unmatched junction nucleotides: 8. The CDR3 has 16 amino acids.

Here the CDR3 reads CASRSYNSPLHF. As DNA, the CDR3 is TGTGCCAGCAGGAGCTATAATTCACCCCTCCACTTT. This chain links TRBV28 with TRBJ1-6; D gene unclear. CDR1 and CDR2 from the germline V gene are MDHEN and SYDVKM. V shed 6 bases and J shed 3 bases, with 3 bases lying between them. This CDR3 region has 12 residues.

CDR3 sequence (DNA): TGTGCCAGCAGTTTACCGGGGGTCAAGACCGGGGAGCAGTACTTC. Its translation is CASSLPGVKTGEQYF. The rearrangement links TRBV28 to TRBJ2-7; weak D call: TRBD2 (6 bases). The CDR3 is made up of 15 amino acids. Trimming left V 2 bases short and J 7 bases short, with 18 bases between. CDR1 and CDR2 (germline): MDHEN, SYDVKM.

This clone has just one count. The V gene is TRBV2, the J gene TRBJ1-1; weak D call: TRBD1 (5 bases). The CDR3 sequence is 14 residues long. CDR1 and CDR2 (germline): SNHLY, FYNNEI. The V end lost 7 bases, the J end lost 6 bases, and 18 bases lay between the germline ends. The CDR3, as DNA: TGTGCCAGCAATCAGGCATTACTGGGGGCTGAAGCTTTCTTT. Its protein product is CASNQALLGAEAFF.

This chain links TRBV6-1 with TRBJ2-3; possible D gene TRBD2, 6 bases. CDR3 length: 14 amino acids. Germline V gives CDR1 MNHNS, CDR2 SASEGT. Trimming cost V 3 bases and J 3 bases, with 10 bases left between them. DNA of the CDR3: TGTGCCAGCAGTGAGGGGGGTCGGACAGATACGCAGTATTTT. It is translated as CASSEGGRTDTQYF.